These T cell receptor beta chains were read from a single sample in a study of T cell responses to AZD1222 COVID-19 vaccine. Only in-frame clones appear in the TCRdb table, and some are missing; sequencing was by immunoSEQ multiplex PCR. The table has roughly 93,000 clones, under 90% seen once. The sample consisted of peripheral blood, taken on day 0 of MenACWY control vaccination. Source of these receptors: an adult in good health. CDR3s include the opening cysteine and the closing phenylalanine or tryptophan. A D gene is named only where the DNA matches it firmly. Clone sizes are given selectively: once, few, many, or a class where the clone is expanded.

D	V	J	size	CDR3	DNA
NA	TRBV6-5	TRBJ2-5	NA	CASSPSSETQYF	TGTGCCAGCAGCCCCTCCTCAGAGACCCAGTACTTC
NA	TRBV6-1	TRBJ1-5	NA	CASSENPGHSNQPQHF	TGTGCCAGCAGTGAGAATCCCGGACATAGCAATCAGCCCCAGCATTTT
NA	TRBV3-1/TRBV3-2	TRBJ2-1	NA	CASNQGYNEQFF	TGTGCCAGCAACCAGGGATACAATGAGCAGTTCTTC
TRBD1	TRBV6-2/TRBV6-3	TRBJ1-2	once	CASTPPGQGAGYGYTF	TGTGCCAGCACCCCCCCGGGACAGGGGGCTGGCTATGGCTACACCTTC
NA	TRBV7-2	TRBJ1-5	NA	CASSLGGGQPQHF	TGTGCCAGCAGCTTGGGGGGAGGTCAGCCCCAGCATTTT
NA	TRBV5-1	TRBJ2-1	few	CASSLPGNEQFF	TGCGCCAGCAGCTTGCCCGGAAATGAGCAGTTCTTC
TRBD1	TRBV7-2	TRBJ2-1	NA	CASSLDRAVYNEQFF	TGTGCCAGCAGCTTGGACAGGGCCGTCTACAATGAGCAGTTCTTC
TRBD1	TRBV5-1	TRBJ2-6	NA	CASSWEGTGYGANVLTF	TGCGCCAGCAGCTGGGAAGGGACAGGGTACGGGGCCAACGTCCTGACTTTC
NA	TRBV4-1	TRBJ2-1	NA	CASSQLRGAEQFF	TGCGCCAGCAGCCAATTAAGGGGGGCTGAGCAGTTCTTC
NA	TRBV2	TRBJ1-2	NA	CASSQGGYGYTF	TGTGCCAGCAGCCAAGGCGGCTATGGCTACACCTTC
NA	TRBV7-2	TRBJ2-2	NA	CASTLNRARTGELFF	TGTGCCAGCACCCTTAACAGGGCTCGCACCGGGGAGCTGTTTTTT
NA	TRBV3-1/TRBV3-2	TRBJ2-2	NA	CASRGSLTGELFF	TGTGCCAGCAGGGGCAGCCTCACCGGGGAGCTGTTTTTT
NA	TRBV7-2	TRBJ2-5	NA	CASSEAREETQYF	TGTGCCAGCAGCGAAGCTAGGGAAGAGACCCAGTACTTC
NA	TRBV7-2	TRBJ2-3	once	CASREQRGTQYF	TGTGCCAGCAGGGAGCAGAGGGGAACGCAGTATTTT
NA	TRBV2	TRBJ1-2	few	CASNPGGTHYGYTF	TGTGCCAGCAACCCGGGGGGTACTCACTATGGCTACACCTTC
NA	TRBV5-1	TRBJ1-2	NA	CASSAYGQLANYGYTF	TGCGCCAGCAGCGCCTATGGACAGCTAGCTAACTATGGCTACACCTTC
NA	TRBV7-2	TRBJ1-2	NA	CASSLVQLELGYTF	TGTGCCAGCAGCTTAGTACAGCTAGAATTGGGCTACACCTTC
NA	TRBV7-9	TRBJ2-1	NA	CASSLGPDSLIYNEQFF	TGTGCCAGCAGCTTAGGTCCCGACAGCCTGATTTACAATGAGCAGTTCTTC
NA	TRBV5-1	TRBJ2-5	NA	CASSLIQGRRETQYF	TGCGCCAGCAGCCTAATCCAGGGGCGGAGGGAGACCCAGTACTTC
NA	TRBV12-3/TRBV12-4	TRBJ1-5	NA	CASSLDQGTPQHF	TGTGCCAGCAGTTTAGATCAGGGGACGCCCCAGCATTTT
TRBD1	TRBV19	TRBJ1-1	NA	CASSLGTGMNTEAFF	TGTGCCAGTAGTCTAGGGACAGGGATGAACACTGAAGCTTTCTTT
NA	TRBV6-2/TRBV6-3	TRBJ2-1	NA	CASSPQRGGLYNEQFF	TGTGCCAGCAGTCCCCAGAGGGGGGGCTTATACAATGAGCAGTTCTTC
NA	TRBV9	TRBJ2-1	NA	CASSVTGSVNNEQFF	TGTGCCAGCAGCGTAACGGGGAGCGTAAACAATGAGCAGTTCTTC
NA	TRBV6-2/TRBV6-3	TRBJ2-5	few	CASSYSMAGGETQYF	TGTGCCAGCAGTTACTCGATGGCAGGTGGAGAGACCCAGTACTTC
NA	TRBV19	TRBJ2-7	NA	CASSIDLGPSYEQYF	TGTGCCAGTAGTATAGACCTCGGGCCCTCCTACGAGCAGTACTTC
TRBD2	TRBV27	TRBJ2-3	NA	CASSFIGGAVNTQYF	TGTGCCAGCAGTTTTATCGGGGGGGCGGTGAATACGCAGTATTTT